This T cell receptor beta chain was found in a study of a mutant IDH1 vaccine in newly diagnosed glioma. Repertoires were generated with immunoSEQ multiplex PCR, while TCRdb's copy carries only in-frame clones and drops some. The sample contains roughly 34,000 clones, about 86% of which appear only once. The length of the CDR3 is 15 residues. V gave up 5 bases and J gave up 4 bases, with 17 bases separating them. Germline V gene data show CDR1 as SGHTA and CDR2 as FQGNSA. Noted time point: week 47, end of study. Doses of 300 ug of mutant IDH1 20-mer peptide were given with topical imiquimod. In regard to this clone: Its specificity is unknown.

The sample consisted of PBMCs, taken from a glioma patient whose treatment included an IDH1 peptide vaccine. This rearrangement joins TRBV7-2 to TRBJ1-1; D ambiguous. The origin of this receptor is a woman in her thirties with glioma. CDR3 amino acids: CASSPPGVVGTEAFF. The CDR3 DNA follows: TGTGCCAGCAGCCCCCCCGGTGTGGTGGGCACTGAAGCTTTCTTT.